The 27 T cell receptor beta chains below all came from one sample that was sequenced in a study of blood T cell repertoires in COVID-19. Using immunoSEQ multiplex PCR, the repertoire was profiled, and TCRdb retains in-frame clones only, with some absent. The repertoire holds about 480,000 clones, with approximately 86% as singletons. Sequencing was done on a sample of PBMCs or T cells enriched from blood (not recorded which). Source of these receptors: a woman aged 55-75 years who had recovered from COVID-19.

The J gene is TRBJ1-2, the V gene TRBV4-1, with D possibly TRBD1 on 5 matching bases. Between the trimmed V and J ends, which lost 4 bases and 2 bases, there was a span of 8 bases. This CDR3 has 13 amino acids. Germline V lookup: CDR1 MGHRA, CDR2 YSYEKL. This CDR3 reads CASSPDRNYGYTF. For the CDR3, the DNA is TGCGCCAGCAGCCCTGACAGAAACTATGGCTACACCTTC.

This rearrangement joins TRBV6-5 to TRBJ2-3; D may be TRBD1 (6 bases). From germline, CDR1 is MNHEY and CDR2 SVGAGI. There are 16 residues in the CDR3. V gave up 2 bases and J gave up 4 bases, with 16 bases separating them. This CDR3 reads CASSYQQGLLADTQYF. CDR3 in DNA: TGTGCCAGCAGTTACCAACAGGGTCTCTTGGCAGATACGCAGTATTTT.

The rearrangement links TRBV6-6 to TRBJ1-2; perhaps TRBD1 as D (6 bases). The CDR3 covers 13 residues. Deletions cut 10 bases from V and 6 bases from J, with 18 bases between. The germline gives CDR1 MNHNY, CDR2 SVGAGI (reference sequence). The CDR3 sequence: CATSAGGLNGYTF. In DNA, the CDR3 is TGTGCCACCAGCGCCGGGGGGCTTAATGGCTACACCTTC.

This chain joins TRBV19 and TRBJ2-3; 9 bases match TRBD1. The CDR3 spans 16 residues. V trimming: 4 bases; J trimming: 4 bases; junction bases outside the gene matches: 9. Germline V gives CDR1 LNHDA, CDR2 SQIVND (reference sequence). The CDR3 DNA sequence: TGTGCCAGTAGTACCCGGACAGGGGAGGTAGCAGATACGCAGTATTTT. Translating gives CASSTRTGEVADTQYF.

The V gene is TRBV7-2, the J gene TRBJ1-2; 7 nucleotides match TRBD1. Per germline, CDR1 SGHTA and CDR2 FQGNSA. The CDR3 covers 14 residues. Trimming took 1 base from V and 6 from J; bases not matched to a gene: 5. The CDR3 coding sequence is TGTGCCAGCAGCTTAGTGTGGACAGGTGATGGCTACACCTTC. Translating gives CASSLVWTGDGYTF.

The genes are TRBV10-3 and TRBJ2-1; 7 bases are shared with TRBD2. The CDR3 is 15 residues long. Trimming removed 10 bases from V and 5 bases from J; junction bases left unmatched: 14. Germline V gene data show CDR1 as ENHRY and CDR2 as SYGVKD. The CDR3 DNA reads as TGTGCCACCGCGGGGGACCGCCAGATCAACAATGAGCAGTTCTTC. Its translation: CATAGDRQINNEQFF.

The V and J genes are TRBV5-1 and TRBJ2-5, with a weak D call TRBD2 (6 bases). There are 15 residues in the CDR3. Deletions cut 0 bases from V and 5 bases from J, with 14 bases between. Germline V gives CDR1 SGHRS, CDR2 YFSETQ. This CDR3 is CASSLGPGGEETQYF. The CDR3 bases are TGCGCCAGCAGCTTGGGTCCCGGGGGTGAGGAGACCCAGTACTTC.

The genes are TRBV5-1 and TRBJ1-1; no clear D. CDR3 length equals 14 residues. Trimming removed 0 bases at V and 7 bases at J, with 13 bases between. The V gene's germline CDR1 is SGHRS and CDR2 YFSETQ. The CDR3: CASSLGVWGDEAFF. CDR3 DNA sequence: TGCGCCAGCAGCTTGGGAGTTTGGGGAGATGAAGCTTTCTTT.

The chain carries TRBV5-6 and TRBJ1-1; weak D call: TRBD1 (5 bases). The CDR3 is 14 amino acids. V was pared by 0 bases and J by 5 bases, with 11 bases between. Germline lookup yields CDR1 SGHDT and CDR2 YYEEEE. The CDR3 DNA sequence: TGTGCCAGCAGCTTGGTCAGGGTTAGGACTGAAGCTTTCTTT. Translating gives CASSLVRVRTEAFF.

V and J are TRBV10-3 and TRBJ2-4, with 10 bases matching TRBD1. Trimming took 8 bases from V and 6 from J; bases not matched to a gene: 10. Germline V gives CDR1 ENHRY, CDR2 SYGVKD. This CDR3 is built from 15 residues. CDR3 protein: CAIAGTGAGGNIQYF. CDR3 in DNA: TGTGCCATCGCCGGGACAGGGGCTGGAGGAAACATTCAGTACTTC.

The chain is built from TRBV4-2 and TRBJ2-4; tentatively, D is TRBD1 (6 bases). The CDR3 length is 15 residues. With 0 bases removed from V and 8 bases from J, the gap between germline ends came to 14 bases. Germline loops: CDR1 LGHNA, CDR2 YNFKEQ. CDR3 sequence (DNA): TGTGCCAGCAGCCAAGAGGGGGCCCAAAACGACATTCAGTACTTC. Protein sequence: CASSQEGAQNDIQYF.

The chain uses TRBV11-2 and TRBJ1-1; D gene uncertain. The V and J ends lost 2 bases and 7 bases respectively, with 17 bases between them. CDR1 and CDR2 from the germline V gene are SGHAT and FQNNGV. CDR3 length: 15 residues. The DNA for the CDR3 is TGTGCCAGCAGCTTACAGCCCCCTCCTAGTCTTGAAGCTTTCTTT. Translating it yields CASSLQPPPSLEAFF.

The chain combines TRBV27 with TRBJ1-2, with 9 bases matching TRBD1. The CDR3 extends over 15 amino acids. Trimming removed 0 bases from V and 4 bases from J; junction bases left unmatched: 3. The germline V gene encodes CDR1 MNHEY and CDR2 SMNVEV (reference sequence). The CDR3 spells CASSLSDRGSYGYTF. The CDR3 DNA is TGTGCCAGCAGTTTATCGGACAGGGGAAGCTATGGCTACACCTTC.

CDR3 bases: TGCGCCAGCAGTGAGTACCTCCGACAGGGGAATTACGAGCAGTACTTC. This encodes CASSEYLRQGNYEQYF. The chain employs TRBV10-2 and TRBJ2-7; 8 nucleotides line up with TRBD1. V shed 1 base and J 4 bases; nucleotides not matched to a gene: 9. The CDR3 runs 16 residues. The germline CDR1 and CDR2 sequences are WSHSY and SAAADI.

This clone was picked up one time. This rearrangement joins TRBV5-1 to TRBJ1-1; D is possibly TRBD1 (5 bases). The CDR3 covers 14 residues. Between the trimmed V and J ends, which lost 3 bases and 3 bases, there was a span of 12 bases. Germline V gives CDR1 SGHRS, CDR2 YFSETQ. The CDR3 DNA follows: TGCGCCAGCAGCTCTACCGGGGGGGACACTGAAGCTTTCTTT. Its protein is CASSSTGGDTEAFF. The whole variable domain, filled in from reference TRBV5-1 and TRBJ1-1, reads KAGVTQTPRYLIKTRGQQVTLSCSPISGHRSVSWYQQTPGQGLQFLFEYFSETQRNKGNFPGRFSGRQFSNSRSEMNVSTLELGDSALYLCASSSTGGDTEAFFGQGTRLTVV.

This CDR3 reads CASSQKRRYNEQFF. DNA for the CDR3: TGCGCCAGCAGTCAAAAGAGGCGGTACAATGAGCAGTTCTTC. The chain links TRBV23-1 to TRBJ2-1; no definite D call. TRBV23-1 is an ORF, and what it does is uncertain. This CDR3 has 14 residues. Trimming removed 2 bases from V and 4 bases from J, with 9 bases in between.

The chain employs TRBV6-6 and TRBJ1-5; D ambiguous. Germline CDR1 and CDR2: MNHNY and SVGAGI (reference sequence). V was cut by 6 bases and J by 5 bases, with 11 bases left in between. The CDR3 contains 13 residues. CDR3 coding DNA: TGTGCCAGCAGCTCCGACACCTATCAGCCCCAGCATTTT. This sequence encodes CASSSDTYQPQHF.

The rearrangement uses TRBV11-2 and TRBJ1-4; weak D call: TRBD1 (6 bases). Germline CDR1 is SGHAT and CDR2 is FQNNGV. The CDR3 loop spans 15 amino acids. Trimming cost V 5 bases and J 2 bases, with 12 bases left between them. The CDR3 loop reads CASSKTGNTNEKLFF. CDR3 coding DNA: TGTGCCAGCAGCAAAACAGGGAATACTAATGAAAAACTGTTTTTT. The whole variable domain, remainder taken from reference TRBV11-2 and TRBJ1-4, is EAGVAQSPRYKIIEKRQSVAFWCNPISGHATLYWYQQILGQGPKLLIQFQNNGVVDDSQLPKDRFSAERLKGVDSTLKIQPAKLEDSAVYLCASSKTGNTNEKLFFGSGTQLSVL.

V gene TRBV7-2 combines with J gene TRBJ2-1; possibly TRBD2 for D (6 bases). From germline, CDR1 is SGHTA and CDR2 FQGNSA. V was trimmed by 5 bases and J by 5 bases, leaving 10 bases between them. The CDR3 is 13 amino acids. The CDR3: CASSPGLNNEQFF. The CDR3 bases are TGTGCCAGCAGCCCGGGACTCAACAATGAGCAGTTCTTC.

This chain joins TRBV5-1 and TRBJ2-2; a weak D match, TRBD1 (6 bases). The CDR3 loop spans 15 amino acids. Trimming shortened V by 4 bases and J by 3 bases, and 13 bases separated the two germline ends. Germline V gene lookup returns CDR1 SGHRS and CDR2 YFSETQ. The CDR3 spells CASSPGNRDTGELFF. Written as DNA, the CDR3 is TGCGCCAGCAGCCCCGGGAACAGGGACACCGGGGAGCTGTTTTTT.

The chain carries TRBV10-1 and TRBJ2-3, with D possibly being TRBD1 (7 bases). Germline V CDR1 and CDR2: WNHNN, SYGVQD (reference sequence). V lost 3 bases and J 1 base, leaving 8 bases between the germline ends. The length of the CDR3 is 14 residues. This chain's CDR3 is CASSDRGGTDTQYF. CDR3 DNA sequence: TGCGCCAGCAGTGACAGGGGGGGCACAGATACGCAGTATTTT.

The chain uses TRBV2 and TRBJ1-2, with D possibly TRBD1 on 5 matching bases. The CDR3 contains 12 residues. Germline loops: CDR1 SNHLY, CDR2 FYNNEI. Trimming stripped 7 bases from V and 4 bases from J, with 10 bases between. The CDR3, as DNA: TGTGCCAGCAAGCGACAGTTCTATGGCTACACCTTC. As protein: CASKRQFYGYTF.

Only one count was recorded for this clone. The chain has TRBV4-1 and TRBJ1-2; D remains ambiguous. CDR1 is MGHRA and CDR2 is YSYEKL in the germline V gene. V lost 0 bases and J lost 9, with 8 bases in between. The CDR3 loop spans 12 amino acids. The CDR3 region has the DNA TGCGCCAGCAGCCAAGAGGCAGGCCGCTACACCTTC. Its translation is CASSQEAGRYTF.

The V call is TRBV18, the J call TRBJ2-3, with 12 bases fitting TRBD2. CDR3 length: 18 amino acids. The V gene's germline CDR1 is KGHSH and CDR2 LQKENI. V shed 6 bases and J 2 bases; nucleotides not matched to a gene: 12. This CDR3 reads CASSPTSGGSGFTDTQYF. CDR3 in DNA: TGTGCCAGCTCTCCAACTAGCGGGGGGAGCGGTTTCACAGATACGCAGTATTTT.

The J gene is TRBJ1-2, the V gene TRBV6-5, with 12 nucleotides matching TRBD1. CDR3 size: 15 residues. Germline values: CDR1 MNHEY, CDR2 SVGAGI. Losses at the gene ends were 6 bases for V and 8 bases for J; bases not matched to a gene: 10. The CDR3, as DNA: TGTGCCAGCAGGTCTTCCGGGACAGGGGGCAAAGGCTACACCTTC. It codes for CASRSSGTGGKGYTF.

CDR3 bases: TGCAGCGTGACACCGGGACAGGGCTTGGAGGGCTACACCTTC. This encodes CSVTPGQGLEGYTF. The V and J genes are TRBV29-1 and TRBJ1-2; 9 nucleotides align to TRBD1. Unmatched junction bases numbered 13, after V lost 6 bases and J lost 8 bases. Looked up from germline, CDR1 is SQVTM and CDR2 is ANQGSEA. This CDR3 contains 14 residues.

The chain recombines TRBV25-1 with TRBJ2-2, with 11 bases identical to TRBD1. Germline assignment: CDR1 MGHDK and CDR2 SYGVNS. V shed 4 bases, J shed 6 bases, and the junction held 4 bases outside the gene matches. There are 15 residues in the CDR3. CDR3 coding DNA: TGTGCCAGCAGTGGGGACAGGGGGTTTTCCGGGGAGCTGTTTTTT. Residues: CASSGDRGFSGELFF.